Reported below is one T cell receptor beta chain. Those who qualified had advanced solid tumors (lacking tumor-infiltrating lymphocytes). These data belong to a study of low-dose radiotherapy and immunotherapy resistance in tumors. Across the whole study: Every six weeks patients received intravenous ipilimumab 1 mg/kg, and every two weeks they received intravenous nivolumab 240 mg. Each patient took aspirin at a dose of 300 mg by mouth once daily over the course of four cycles, with dosing beginning on cycle 1 day 1.

TRAV and TRBV primers primed cDNA for both TCRalpha and TCRbeta. The authors amplified TCRs for about 20 PCR cycles with a constant-region primer and a V-primer adapter. The mRNA that was isolated underwent amplification by in vitro transcription. TCRdb re-derived calls from the reads in MiXCR, one entry per CDR3 protein. The table records under 9,500 distinct CDR3 sequences, around 84% of them present only once. The CDR3 extends over 13 amino acids. With 8 bases clipped from V and 0 bases from J, the junction kept 5 bases outside the gene matches. The germline V gene encodes CDR1 DFQATT and CDR2 SNEGSKA (reference sequence).

The rearrangement uses TRBV20-1 and TRBJ2-7; 9 bases fit TRBD2. The sequence was obtained from a human donor with advanced metastatic prostate, ovarian, gallbladder or colorectal cancer (not recorded which). This table probably holds off-target reads from a library built for another chain. The CDR3 region is CSISGGSSYEQYF. DNA of the CDR3: TGCAGTATCAGCGGGGGGAGCTCCTACGAGCAGTACTTC.